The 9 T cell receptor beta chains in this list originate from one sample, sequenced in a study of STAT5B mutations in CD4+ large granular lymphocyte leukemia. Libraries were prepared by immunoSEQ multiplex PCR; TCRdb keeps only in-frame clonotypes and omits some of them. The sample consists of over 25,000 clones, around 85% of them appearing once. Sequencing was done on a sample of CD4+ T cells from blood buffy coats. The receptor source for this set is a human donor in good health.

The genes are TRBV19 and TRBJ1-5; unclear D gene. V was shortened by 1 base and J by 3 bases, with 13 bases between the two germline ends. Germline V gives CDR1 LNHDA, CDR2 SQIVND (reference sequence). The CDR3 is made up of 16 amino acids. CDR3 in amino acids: CASSIGGGSDNQPQHF. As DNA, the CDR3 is TGTGCCAGTAGTATAGGTGGAGGGTCGGACAATCAGCCCCAGCATTTT.

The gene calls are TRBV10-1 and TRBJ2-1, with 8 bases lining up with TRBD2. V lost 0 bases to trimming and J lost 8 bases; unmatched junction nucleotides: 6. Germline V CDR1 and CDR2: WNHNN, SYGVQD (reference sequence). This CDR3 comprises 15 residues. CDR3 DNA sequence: TGCGCCAGCAGTGAGTCTCGAAGCGGGAGAGATGAGCAGTTCTTC. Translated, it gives CASSESRSGRDEQFF.

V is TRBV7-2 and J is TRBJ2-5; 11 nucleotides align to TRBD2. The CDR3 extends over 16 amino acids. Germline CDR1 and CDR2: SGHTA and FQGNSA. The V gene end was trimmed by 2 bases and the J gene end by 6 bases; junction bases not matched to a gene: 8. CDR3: CASSLWPGLAAKTQYF. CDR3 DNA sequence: TGTGCCAGCAGCTTATGGCCGGGACTAGCGGCAAAGACCCAGTACTTC.

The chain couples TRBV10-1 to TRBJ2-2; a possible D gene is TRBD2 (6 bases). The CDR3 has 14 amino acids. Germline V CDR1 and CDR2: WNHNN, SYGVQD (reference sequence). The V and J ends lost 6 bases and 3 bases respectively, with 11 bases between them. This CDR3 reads CASSPLAHTGELFF. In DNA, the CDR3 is TGCGCCAGCAGCCCACTAGCCCACACCGGGGAGCTGTTTTTT.

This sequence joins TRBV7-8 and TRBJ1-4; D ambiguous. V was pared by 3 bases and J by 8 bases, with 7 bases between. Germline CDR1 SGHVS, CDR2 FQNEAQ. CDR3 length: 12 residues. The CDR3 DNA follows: TGTGCCAGCAGCTTGGGCGTCGAAAAACTGTTTTTT. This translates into CASSLGVEKLFF. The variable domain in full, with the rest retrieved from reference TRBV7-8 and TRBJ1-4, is GAGVSQSPRYKVAKRGQDVALRCDPISGHVSLFWYQQALGQGPEFLTYFQNEAQLDKSGLPSDRFFAERPEGSVSTLKIQRTQQEDSAVYLCASSLGVEKLFFGSGTQLSVL.

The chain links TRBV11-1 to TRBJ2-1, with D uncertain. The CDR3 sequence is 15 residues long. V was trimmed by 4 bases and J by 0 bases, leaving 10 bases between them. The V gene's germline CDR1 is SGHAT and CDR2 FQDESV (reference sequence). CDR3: CASSSDIRSYNEQFF. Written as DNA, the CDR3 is TGTGCCAGCAGCTCCGACATCCGCTCCTACAATGAGCAGTTCTTC.

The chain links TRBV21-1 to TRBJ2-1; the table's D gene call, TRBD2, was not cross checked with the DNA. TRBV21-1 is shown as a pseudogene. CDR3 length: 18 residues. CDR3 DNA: TGTGCCAGCAGCAAAGTAGGGGCTAGCGGGAGTAGGTACAATGAGCAGTTCTTC. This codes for CASSKVGASGSRYNEQFF.

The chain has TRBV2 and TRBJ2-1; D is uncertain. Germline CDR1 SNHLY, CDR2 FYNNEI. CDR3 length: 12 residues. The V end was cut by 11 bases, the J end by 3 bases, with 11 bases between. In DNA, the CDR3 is TGTGCCGGAAGCATCAACTACAATGAGCAGTTCTTC. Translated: CAGSINYNEQFF.

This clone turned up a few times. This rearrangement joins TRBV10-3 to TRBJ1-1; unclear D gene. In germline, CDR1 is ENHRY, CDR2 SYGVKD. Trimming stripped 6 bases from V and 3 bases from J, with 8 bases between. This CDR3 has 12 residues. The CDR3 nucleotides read TGTGCCATCAGGAAGGCAGACACTGAAGCTTTCTTT. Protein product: CAIRKADTEAFF.